One and the same sample provided the 6 T cell receptor beta chains below, sequenced in a study of T cell responses to AZD1222 COVID-19 vaccine. Generated by immunoSEQ multiplex PCR, the TCRdb table keeps only in-frame clones and is missing some. The sample holds under 150,000 clones, around 88% seen once. The specimen was peripheral blood, collected 28 days after the second AZD1222 dose. The receptors shown here come from an adult who received the AZD1222 COVID-19 vaccine.

In its sample, this clone was seen once. The DNA for the CDR3 is TGTGCCAGCAGCCTGGAGGCAGGGGGCCAACTAGATTATGAGCAGTTCTTC. Translated, it gives CASSLEAGGQLDYEQFF. The chain joins TRBV9 to TRBJ2-1; 8 bases match TRBD1. The ends lost 4 bases at V and 8 bases at J; junction bases unmatched: 17. This CDR3 is 17 amino acids long. Germline V gene lookup returns CDR1 SGDLS and CDR2 YYNGEE.

V usage is TRBV3-1 (or the pseudogene TRBV3-2) and J usage is TRBJ1-5; D not certain. Looked up from germline, CDR1 is LGHDT and CDR2 is YNNKEL (reference sequence). This CDR3 is 14 amino acids long. V was cut by 3 bases and J by 0 bases, with 6 bases left in between. CDR3 DNA sequence: TGTGCCAGCAGCCATGCCAGTAGCAATCAGCCCCAGCATTTT. This encodes CASSHASSNQPQHF.

The chain employs TRBV7-2 and TRBJ2-2; D may be TRBD1 or TRBD2 (6 bases each). The V gene lost 1 base and the J gene lost 7 bases, with 13 bases spanning the gap. CDR1 and CDR2 (germline): SGHTA, FQGNSA. The CDR3 has 15 amino acids. The DNA for the CDR3 is TGTGCCAGCAGCTTAGAGGTGGGGGGCAGCGGGGAGCTGTTTTTT. Protein product: CASSLEVGGSGELFF.

The chain is built from TRBV19 and TRBJ1-2; 12 bases line up with TRBD1. The germline CDR1 and CDR2 sequences are LNHDA and SQIVND (reference sequence). Trimming at V came to 4 bases and at J to 5 bases, leaving 5 bases not matched to a gene. The CDR3 length is 15 residues. DNA for the CDR3: TGTGCCAGTAGTAGTGGGACAGGGGGCTCGTATGGCTACACCTTC. Residues: CASSSGTGGSYGYTF.

This chain uses TRBV29-1 with TRBJ2-1; TRBD1 or TRBD2 may be the D gene (5 bases each). The V end lost 0 bases, the J end lost 4 bases, and 16 bases lay between the germline ends. The CDR3 runs 16 residues. The germline V gene has CDR1 SQVTM and CDR2 ANQGSEA. The CDR3 region has the DNA TGCAGCGTTGAAGATCCGGGACGCCTTTCGTACAATGAGCAGTTCTTC. It translates to CSVEDPGRLSYNEQFF.

The chain has TRBV29-1 and TRBJ2-5, with D possibly matching TRBD1 (6 bases). The germline CDR1 and CDR2 sequences are SQVTM and ANQGSEA. V was trimmed by 7 bases and J by 1 base, leaving 19 bases between them. This CDR3 is built from 15 residues. CDR3 nucleotide sequence: TGCAGCGCCTTTCGGACAGCCTCTCGCCAAGAGACCCAGTACTTC. Its translation: CSAFRTASRQETQYF.